This T cell receptor beta chain was sequenced in a study of T cell responses to AZD1222 COVID-19 vaccine. This CDR3 is 15 amino acids long. Trimming removed 4 bases from V and 6 bases from J; junction bases left unmatched: 3. The germline gives CDR1 MNHEY, CDR2 SMNVEV (reference sequence). Worth noting for this clone: Its antigen is unknown.

Study results and caveats: Of spike-specific TCRs, nearly half reportedly target regions left unmutated in variants. Baseline antibody screening turned up just a handful of seropositive AZD1222 recipients.

Clones were sequenced by immunoSEQ multiplex PCR, and TCRdb holds only the in-frame ones, with some missing. The repertoire holds over 130,000 clones, about 91% seen once, with about a tenth in the top ten. The TCR sequence derives from an adult who received the AZD1222 COVID-19 vaccine. The sample consisted of peripheral blood, taken 28 days after the second AZD1222 dose. The chain combines TRBV27 with TRBJ2-2; 12 nucleotides agree with TRBD2. Here the CDR3 DNA reads TGTGCCAGCAGTTACCGGACTAGCGGGGCCGGGGAGCTGTTTTTT. Its protein product is CASSYRTSGAGELFF.